These 13 T cell receptor beta chains originate from one sample sequenced in a study of cytomegalovirus exposure and HLA in healthy donors. PCR used 60 Vbeta primers and 13 Jbeta primers. Method: immunoSEQ multiplex PCR; TCRdb's copy keeps in-frame clones and lacks some. This table has roughly 120,000 clones, under 85% appearing once. The specimen sequenced was PBMCs. All receptors come from a woman under 30 in good health and CMV-seronegative.

The chain couples TRBV2 to TRBJ2-7; 14 nucleotides match TRBD2. This CDR3 has 14 amino acids. CDR1 and CDR2 from the germline V gene are SNHLY and FYNNEI. Trimming took 7 bases from V and 3 from J; bases not matched to a gene: 2. DNA for the CDR3: TGTGCCAGCACGACTAGCGGGGGGGACTACGAGCAGTACTTC. This encodes CASTTSGGDYEQYF.

The chain uses TRBV25-1 and TRBJ1-6, with D unclear. V shed 6 bases and J shed 5 bases, with 11 bases lying between them. In germline, CDR1 is MGHDK, CDR2 SYGVNS. The length of the CDR3 is 14 residues. The CDR3 loop reads CASRKAGDNSPLHF. CDR3 nucleotide sequence: TGTGCCAGCAGGAAAGCGGGAGATAATTCACCCCTCCACTTT.

J is TRBJ1-4 and V is TRBV10-1; D unresolved. The germline V gene encodes CDR1 WNHNN and CDR2 SYGVQD (reference sequence). Between the trimmed V and J ends, which lost 9 bases and 0 bases, there was a span of 5 bases. This CDR3 comprises 12 residues. CDR3 in amino acids: CARRATNEKLFF. The CDR3 DNA reads TGCGCCAGACGGGCAACTAATGAAAAACTGTTTTTT.

The rearrangement uses TRBV2 and TRBJ1-2, with a tentative D call TRBD1 (6 bases). The CDR3 consists of 16 residues. V was trimmed by 5 bases and J by 6 bases, leaving 22 bases between them. Germline CDR1 and CDR2: SNHLY and FYNNEI. CDR3 residues: CASSPGFQGRRNGYTF. CDR3 DNA: TGTGCCAGCAGTCCCGGTTTTCAGGGGCGAAGGAATGGCTACACCTTC.

Only a few counts were recorded for this clone. The V and J genes are TRBV5-4 and TRBJ1-2; TRBD1 aligns across 9 bases. From germline, CDR1 is SGHNT and CDR2 YYREEE (reference sequence). V lost 4 bases and J lost 7; bases outside the gene matches: 5. The CDR3 runs 13 residues. CDR3 sequence (DNA): TGTGCCAGCAGCCGGACAGGGGCTGGTGGCTACACCTTC. It translates to CASSRTGAGGYTF.

The chain has TRBV7-2 and TRBJ1-1; TRBD1 is a possible D gene (5 bases). Looked up from germline, CDR1 is SGHTA and CDR2 is FQGNSA. V was pared by 3 bases and J by 3 bases, with 11 bases between. This CDR3 comprises 14 residues. CDR3 protein: CASSFTGGDTEAFF. In DNA form, the CDR3 reads TGTGCCAGCAGCTTCACGGGGGGGGACACTGAAGCTTTCTTT.

The chain has TRBV2 and TRBJ2-7; D perhaps matches TRBD2 (7 bases). The ends were cut back, 5 bases at V and 2 bases at J, with 16 bases in the middle. The CDR3 runs 15 residues. Germline-derived CDR1 and CDR2 are SNHLY and FYNNEI. The CDR3 nucleotides are TGTGCCAGCAGTTCCCAAGGGGGGGAGGCCTACGAGCAGTACTTC. This encodes CASSSQGGEAYEQYF.

The J gene is TRBJ1-6, the V gene TRBV30, with 10 bases aligning to TRBD1. The CDR3 is 14 residues long. Per the germline V gene, CDR1 is GTSNPN and CDR2 is SVGIG (reference sequence). V shed 3 bases and J 5 bases; nucleotides not matched to a gene: 1. CDR3 sequence: CAWRGTGDNSPLHF. DNA for the CDR3: TGTGCCTGGAGAGGGACAGGGGATAATTCACCCCTCCACTTT.

This clone was seen only a few times. The chain employs TRBV29-1 and TRBJ2-7; possible D gene TRBD1, 7 bases. Germline CDR1 is SQVTM and CDR2 is ANQGSEA. The V end was cut by 4 bases, the J end by 3 bases, with 16 bases between. This CDR3 is built from 14 residues. Written as DNA, the CDR3 is TGCAGCGTTGTAGGAGGTCAGGGGGGCTACGAGCAGTACTTC. Protein product: CSVVGGQGGYEQYF.

The rearrangement joins TRBV5-1 to TRBJ2-2; possibly TRBD1 for D (5 bases). The CDR3 contains 14 residues. V lost 3 bases, J lost 3 bases, and 9 bases lay in between. CDR1 and CDR2 from the germline V gene are SGHRS and YFSETQ. In DNA form, the CDR3 reads TGCGCCAGCAGCTCTGACAGCTACACCGGGGAGCTGTTTTTT. Encoded protein: CASSSDSYTGELFF. Complete variable domain (other parts from reference TRBV5-1 and TRBJ2-2): KAGVTQTPRYLIKTRGQQVTLSCSPISGHRSVSWYQQTPGQGLQFLFEYFSETQRNKGNFPGRFSGRQFSNSRSEMNVSTLELGDSALYLCASSSDSYTGELFFGEGSRLTVL.

The chain is built from TRBV11-1 and TRBJ2-1, with 11 bases matching TRBD2. The CDR3 sequence is 15 residues long. V shed 0 bases and J 8 bases; nucleotides not matched to a gene: 3. Germline values: CDR1 SGHAT, CDR2 FQDESV (reference sequence). CDR3 amino acids: CASSLAGSGGDEQFF. For the CDR3, the DNA is TGTGCCAGCAGCTTAGCGGGTAGCGGGGGGGATGAGCAGTTCTTC.

The genes are TRBV5-1 and TRBJ1-2, with 10 nucleotides matching TRBD1. The CDR3 totals 15 residues. V lost 4 bases and J lost 2; bases outside the gene matches: 5. Germline V CDR1 and CDR2: SGHRS, YFSETQ. The CDR3 here is CASSRGGQGNYGYTF. In DNA, the CDR3 is TGCGCCAGCAGCAGGGGGGGACAGGGGAACTATGGCTACACCTTC.

The V call is TRBV4-1, the J call TRBJ2-6; 9 positions agree with TRBD1. The germline V gene has CDR1 MGHRA and CDR2 YSYEKL. CDR3 size: 20 residues. Trimming removed 1 base from V and 0 bases from J; junction bases left unmatched: 10. The CDR3 region has the DNA TGCGCCAGCAGCCAAGCCCCGGGACAGGGAATTCTCTCTGGGGCCAACGTCCTGACTTTC. Translating it yields CASSQAPGQGILSGANVLTF.